A single sample is the source of the 25 T cell receptor beta chains below, sequenced in a study of T-cell memory formation after mild COVID-19. TCRdb redid the calling of the 5' RACE reads with MiXCR, one entry per CDR3 protein. Here the sample spans about 140,000 distinct CDR3 sequences, around 15% being singletons. The sample consisted of PBMCs or a T cell subset sorted from them (not recorded which). These receptors were taken from an adult woman who had mild COVID-19 (a few samples of this study predate the infection). Cell type and time point are not known.

This clonotype turned up a few times. The chain couples TRBV7-9 to TRBJ2-4; the match to TRBD2 covers 7 bases. V lost 3 bases, J lost 4 bases, and 6 bases stayed unmatched. Germline V gene sequence: CDR1 SEHNR, CDR2 FQNEAQ (reference sequence). The CDR3 spans 15 residues. CDR3 sequence: CASSLSGDAKNIQYF. CDR3 nucleotides: TGTGCCAGCAGCTTGAGCGGGGACGCAAAAAACATTCAGTACTTC.

The genes are TRBV21-1 and TRBJ2-5; TRBD1 is the table's D call and was not checked against the DNA. TRBV21-1 is assigned pseudogene status. The CDR3 covers 16 residues. CDR3 bases: TGTGCCAGCAGCAAAGGGGGCGACAGGGGGCGAGGGACCCAGTACTTC. It codes for CASSKGGDRGRGTQYF.

This clonotype has a handful of counts. This sequence joins TRBV29-1 and TRBJ2-2; TRBD1 agrees at 9 bases. Trimming took 6 bases from V and 0 from J; bases not matched to a gene: 8. CDR3 size: 16 residues. Germline V CDR1 and CDR2: SQVTM, ANQGSEA. For the CDR3, the DNA is TGCAGCGTCCCAGGGGGACAGGGAACGAACACCGGGGAGCTGTTTTTT. Its protein is CSVPGGQGTNTGELFF.

The CDR3 sequence: CASSRTGGPAETQYF. Here the CDR3 DNA reads TGTGCCAGCAGTAGAACGGGGGGGCCGGCCGAGACCCAGTACTTC. This sequence joins TRBV2 and TRBJ2-5, with TRBD2 matching 8 bases. CDR3 size: 15 residues. V was clipped by 5 bases and J by 5 bases; unmatched bases: 10. The germline gives CDR1 SNHLY, CDR2 FYNNEI.

V and J are TRBV5-6 and TRBJ2-1; 13 bases fit TRBD2. From germline, CDR1 is SGHDT and CDR2 YYEEEE. The CDR3 totals 15 residues. V gave up 4 bases and J gave up 8 bases; unmatched junction bases: 6. The CDR3 coding sequence is TGTGCCAGCAGCCACGGGACTAGCGGGACCCATGAGCAGTTCTTC. Translating it yields CASSHGTSGTHEQFF.

This clonotype was detected only a few times. Here the CDR3 DNA reads TGTGCCAGCAGCGTCGTTCCCTCCTATGGCTACACCTTC. Translated: CASSVVPSYGYTF. The V gene is TRBV9, the J gene TRBJ1-2; D gene uncertain. Between the trimmed V and J ends, which lost 2 bases and 4 bases, there was a span of 9 bases. Germline CDR1 and CDR2: SGDLS and YYNGEE. The CDR3 is made up of 13 amino acids.

This clonotype was seen more than once but under ten times. This sequence joins TRBV12-3 or TRBV12-4 and TRBJ1-1; 9 nucleotides align to TRBD1. V lost 5 bases and J lost 5; bases outside the gene matches: 6. This CDR3 spans 14 amino acids. The CDR3 protein is CASSIGTGMTEAFF. In DNA, the CDR3 is TGTGCCAGCAGTATAGGGACAGGGATGACTGAAGCTTTCTTT.

V is TRBV12-3 or TRBV12-4 and J is TRBJ1-1; possible D gene TRBD1, 5 bases. This CDR3 has 14 residues. V was trimmed by 2 bases and J by 1 base, leaving 8 bases between them. The CDR3 loop is CASSLSTANTEAFF. The CDR3 DNA sequence: TGTGCCAGCAGTTTATCGACAGCGAACACTGAAGCTTTCTTT.

The gene calls are TRBV29-1 and TRBJ1-1; the match to TRBD1 covers 12 bases. The trim removed 4 bases at V and 8 bases at J, leaving 8 bases unmatched. The CDR3 consists of 14 residues. Germline V gene sequence: CDR1 SQVTM, CDR2 ANQGSEA. The CDR3 is CSVVEGQGAKEAFF. The DNA of the CDR3 is TGCAGCGTTGTGGAGGGACAGGGGGCGAAAGAAGCTTTCTTT.

The chain employs TRBV4-1 and TRBJ1-4; 11 bases are shared with TRBD1. V lost 5 bases to trimming and J lost 3 bases; unmatched junction nucleotides: 11. Germline CDR1 and CDR2: MGHRA and YSYEKL. This CDR3 spans 18 amino acids. The CDR3 loop reads CASSEAGQGVSANEKLFF. The DNA for the CDR3 is TGCGCCAGCAGCGAAGCGGGACAGGGGGTTTCGGCTAATGAAAAACTGTTTTTT.

This clonotype has only a few counts. The J gene is TRBJ1-1, the V gene TRBV20-1; 7 bases are a match to TRBD1. The germline gives CDR1 DFQATT, CDR2 SNEGSKA (reference sequence). J was trimmed by 0 bases and V by 4 bases; bases with no gene match: 8. This CDR3 has 15 residues. The CDR3 bases are TGCAGTGCTACTAAGGGGGCAACCTTGAACACTGAAGCTTTCTTT. It yields the protein CSATKGATLNTEAFF.

The chain uses TRBV11-1 and TRBJ2-1, with 8 bases aligning to TRBD1. The CDR3 is 14 residues long. Trimming at V came to 5 bases and at J to 6 bases, leaving 6 bases not matched to a gene. Germline values: CDR1 SGHAT, CDR2 FQDESV (reference sequence). The CDR3 region is CASSNGQGFNEQFF. In nucleotides, the CDR3 is TGTGCCAGCAGCAATGGACAGGGCTTCAATGAGCAGTTCTTC.

DNA of the CDR3: TGCAGTGCTAGGGCGGGAGTGACCTACAATGAGCAGTTCTTC. Protein sequence: CSARAGVTYNEQFF. V gene TRBV20-1 combines with J gene TRBJ2-1, with 7 bases matching TRBD2. Losses at the gene ends were 3 bases for V and 2 bases for J; bases not matched to a gene: 4. Germline V lookup: CDR1 DFQATT, CDR2 SNEGSKA (reference sequence). The CDR3 contains 14 residues.

This clonotype has just a few counts. V usage is TRBV24-1 and J usage is TRBJ2-3; D not certain. The germline V gene has CDR1 KGHDR and CDR2 SFDVKD. The V end was cut by 0 bases, the J end by 2 bases, with 17 bases between. The CDR3 is 18 residues long. CDR3 protein: CATSDLTRGLGDTDTQYF. The CDR3 coding sequence is TGTGCCACCAGTGATTTGACACGAGGATTAGGCGACACAGATACGCAGTATTTT.

This clonotype was seen only a few times. The rearrangement joins TRBV12-3 or TRBV12-4 to TRBJ2-7, with TRBD1 matching over 9 bases. The length of the CDR3 is 14 residues. The trim removed 4 bases at V and 2 bases at J, leaving 3 bases unmatched. This CDR3 is CASSSDRGPYEQYF. CDR3 coding DNA: TGTGCCAGCAGTTCGGACAGGGGACCCTACGAGCAGTACTTC.

The V call is TRBV9, the J call TRBJ2-2; 8 bases agree with TRBD1. The germline V gene has CDR1 SGDLS and CDR2 YYNGEE. With V trimmed by 6 bases and J by 6 bases, 7 bases remained unmatched. The CDR3 has 14 amino acids. This CDR3 is CASNQGAGPGELFF. DNA of the CDR3: TGTGCCAGCAACCAGGGGGCCGGGCCCGGGGAGCTGTTTTTT.

This clonotype came up a few times. This chain joins TRBV4-2 and TRBJ2-2, with D perhaps matching TRBD1 (5 bases). This CDR3 region has 16 residues. The germline V gene has CDR1 LGHNA and CDR2 YNFKEQ. V was clipped by 3 bases and J by 0 bases, with 11 bases between them. The CDR3 spells CASSHDQGTNTGELFF. DNA of the CDR3: TGTGCCAGCAGCCACGATCAGGGTACGAACACCGGGGAGCTGTTTTTT.

The chain couples TRBV7-9 to TRBJ2-7; D uncertain. Trimming pared 6 bases from V and 0 bases from J, leaving 9 bases between. The CDR3 consists of 13 residues. Germline V gene lookup returns CDR1 SEHNR and CDR2 FQNEAQ (reference sequence). Here the CDR3 reads CASSQFGSYEQYF. Here the CDR3 DNA reads TGTGCCAGCAGTCAGTTCGGCTCCTACGAGCAGTACTTC.

This clonotype has more than one count but fewer than ten. CDR3 nucleotides: TGTGCCAGCAGCTTAGGGGCCGGCGATCTTTATGGCTACACCTTC. It translates to CASSLGAGDLYGYTF. The rearrangement uses TRBV7-9 and TRBJ1-2; the D is unclear. V lost 1 base to trimming and J lost 5 bases, with 14 bases between them. Germline CDR1 is SEHNR and CDR2 is FQNEAQ (reference sequence). The CDR3 consists of 15 residues.

The chain is built from TRBV6-5 and TRBJ1-4, with 11 positions matching TRBD1. The germline V gene encodes CDR1 MNHEY and CDR2 SVGAGI. This CDR3 has 13 amino acids. J lost 7 bases, V lost 5 bases, and 0 bases had no gene match. CDR3 sequence reads: CASSGQGAEKLFF. CDR3 DNA sequence: TGTGCCAGCAGTGGACAGGGGGCTGAAAAACTGTTTTTT.

This chain connects TRBV27 to TRBJ1-1, with no clear D. The CDR3 covers 14 residues. Germline lookup yields CDR1 MNHEY and CDR2 SMNVEV (reference sequence). V gave up 3 bases and J gave up 6 bases, with 14 bases separating them. CDR3 nucleotide sequence: TGTGCCAGCAGTTTCACCGCCGCCATCCCTGAAGCTTTCTTT. Its translation: CASSFTAAIPEAFF.

This clonotype was observed a few times. This sequence joins TRBV7-9 and TRBJ2-1; D unresolved. The CDR3 is 13 residues long. The V and J ends lost 3 bases and 8 bases respectively, with 11 bases between them. The germline V gene has CDR1 SEHNR and CDR2 FQNEAQ (reference sequence). The DNA for the CDR3 is TGTGCCAGCAGCTTCCCCCCCAAAGATGAGCAGTTCTTC. The encoded protein is CASSFPPKDEQFF.

The chain is built from TRBV6-5 and TRBJ1-1; no firm D call. Germline V gene data show CDR1 as MNHEY and CDR2 as SVGAGI. Trimming pared 0 bases from V and 8 bases from J, leaving 10 bases between. The CDR3 contains 13 residues. The CDR3 spells CASSYSISYEAFF. CDR3 nucleotides: TGTGCCAGCAGTTACTCGATTTCATACGAAGCTTTCTTT.

The chain couples TRBV7-6 to TRBJ2-3; 16 bases line up with TRBD2. The V gene's germline CDR1 is SGHVS and CDR2 FNYEAQ. V gave up 6 bases and J gave up 2 bases; unmatched junction bases: 5. This CDR3 contains 17 residues. In nucleotides, the CDR3 is TGTGCCAGCAGTATCGGGACTAGCGGGGGGGCCACAGATACGCAGTATTTT. Encoded protein: CASSIGTSGGATDTQYF.

V usage is TRBV11-2 and J usage is TRBJ1-5, with D tentatively TRBD1 (6 bases). V was trimmed by 4 bases and J by 10 bases, leaving 14 bases between them. The CDR3 has 13 amino acids. Per germline, CDR1 SGHAT and CDR2 FQNNGV. The CDR3 protein is CASSSHGQSPQHF. The CDR3 DNA reads TGTGCCAGCAGCTCCCATGGACAGTCTCCCCAGCATTTT.